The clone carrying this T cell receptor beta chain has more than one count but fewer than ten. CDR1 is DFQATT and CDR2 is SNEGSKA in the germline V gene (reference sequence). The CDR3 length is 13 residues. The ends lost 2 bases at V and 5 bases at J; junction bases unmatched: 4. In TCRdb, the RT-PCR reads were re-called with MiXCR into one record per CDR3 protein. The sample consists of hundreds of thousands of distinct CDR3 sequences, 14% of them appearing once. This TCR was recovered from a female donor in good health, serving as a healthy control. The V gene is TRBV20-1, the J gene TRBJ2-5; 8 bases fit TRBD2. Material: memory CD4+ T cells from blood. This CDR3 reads CSARPSGLETQYF. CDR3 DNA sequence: TGCAGTGCTAGACCTAGCGGGTTGGAGACCCAGTACTTC.